The 11 T cell receptor beta chains below come from one sample, sequenced in a study of blood T cell repertoires in COVID-19 (dated by TCRdb to 2018 to 2021). Receptor amplification or capture employed the immunoSEQ multiplex PCR assay. Drawn from immuneACCESS, this table holds only the in-frame rearrangements with V and J called that TCRdb kept. Clones are partly lost; checked studies trace under half to an unresolved V gene and leave the rest unexplained. The sample table holds a few hundred thousand clones, of which about 84% were seen once. The ten largest clones take up 1.5% to 2% of the sample. Material for sequencing was peripheral blood. The receptors were gathered from a woman in her forties or fifties with acute or convalescent COVID-19.

J is TRBJ1-1 and V is TRBV11-3; D is perhaps TRBD1 (5 bases). CDR1 and CDR2 (germline): SGHNT, YENEEA. The CDR3 consists of 14 residues. With 1 base removed from V and 3 bases from J, the gap between germline ends came to 9 bases. CDR3 sequence (DNA): TGTGCCAGCAGCTTAGGGCCCAGGGACACTGAAGCTTTCTTT. This translates into CASSLGPRDTEAFF.

This chain joins TRBV18 and TRBJ1-1; 7 bases fit TRBD1. With 3 bases clipped from V and 0 bases from J, the junction kept 4 bases outside the gene matches. Germline-derived CDR1 and CDR2 are KGHSH and LQKENI. The CDR3 runs to 15 residues. The CDR3 DNA reads as TGTGCCAGCTCACCCCGGACAGGAATGAACACTGAAGCTTTCTTT. Residues: CASSPRTGMNTEAFF. Variable domain in full (rest from reference TRBV18 and TRBJ1-1): NAGVMQNPRHLVRRRGQEARLRCSPMKGHSHVYWYRQLPEEGLKFMVYLQKENIIDESGMPKERFSAEFPKEGPSILRIQQVVRGDSAAYFCASSPRTGMNTEAFFGQGTRLTVV.

This sequence joins TRBV30 and TRBJ1-2; D may be TRBD1 (5 bases). V dropped 2 bases and J dropped 5 bases, with 21 bases sitting between them. CDR3 length equals 16 residues. In germline, CDR1 is GTSNPN, CDR2 SVGIG (reference sequence). The CDR3 sequence is CAWSRVKGSLLYGYTF. The CDR3 DNA reads TGTGCCTGGAGTAGGGTGAAGGGGTCCCTCCTTTATGGCTACACCTTC.

The chain joins TRBV2 to TRBJ2-6; D perhaps matches TRBD2 (5 bases). The CDR3 spans 16 residues. Per the germline V gene, CDR1 is SNHLY and CDR2 is FYNNEI. V lost 5 bases and J lost 0, with 11 bases in between. The CDR3 region has the DNA TGTGCCAGCAGTCCGGGATTTTTCTCTGGGGCCAACGTCCTGACTTTC. It yields the protein CASSPGFFSGANVLTF.

J is TRBJ2-7 and V is TRBV28, with 8 bases aligning to TRBD2. Germline CDR1 is MDHEN and CDR2 is SYDVKM. J gave up 2 bases and V 6 bases, and 15 bases lay outside the gene matches. The CDR3 contains 17 residues. The CDR3 DNA reads as TGTGCCAGCAGCCCAACCAGCGGGAGTGGGGGGACCTACGAGCAGTACTTC. Protein product: CASSPTSGSGGTYEQYF.

Concerning this clone: A junction boundary mismatches the germline segment, possibly from a read error. The chain has TRBV7-7 and TRBJ1-4; D is uncertain. Germline V gene lookup returns CDR1 SSHAT and CDR2 FNYEAQ (reference sequence). The CDR3 loop spans 11 amino acids. In DNA, the CDR3 is TGTGCTAGCAGGCCAGGTGAAAAACTGTTTTTT. As protein: CASRPGEKLFF.

J is TRBJ2-7 and V is TRBV9, with D possibly TRBD2 on 6 matching bases. Trimming removed 0 bases from V and 7 bases from J, with 14 bases in between. The CDR3 runs 14 residues. Per the germline V gene, CDR1 is SGDLS and CDR2 is YYNGEE. CDR3 protein: CASSVAEGRGEQYF. The CDR3 bases are TGTGCCAGCAGCGTAGCGGAGGGACGTGGGGAGCAGTACTTC.

This rearrangement joins TRBV7-2 to TRBJ1-2, with 8 bases that match TRBD1. Trimming cost V 5 bases and J 5 bases; bases outside gene matches: 10. Germline V CDR1 and CDR2: SGHTA, FQGNSA. The CDR3 is 15 amino acids. CDR3 amino acids: CASSPRPDRGYGYTF. CDR3 DNA: TGTGCCAGCAGCCCTCGCCCAGACAGGGGATATGGCTACACCTTC.

This clone was seen just once. The rearrangement links TRBV19 to TRBJ1-2, with D tentatively TRBD1 (5 bases). Germline V gene lookup returns CDR1 LNHDA and CDR2 SQIVND (reference sequence). The CDR3 loop spans 14 amino acids. Trimming shortened V by 6 bases and J by 8 bases, and 19 bases separated the two germline ends. The CDR3 region has the DNA TGTGCCAGTAGCATCGTGACAGCCGGGCAAGGCTACACCTTC. Residues: CASSIVTAGQGYTF.

The rearrangement links TRBV5-1 to TRBJ2-7; tentative D call: TRBD2 (6 bases). V gave up 0 bases and J gave up 5 bases, with 27 bases separating them. From germline, CDR1 is SGHRS and CDR2 YFSETQ. CDR3 length equals 19 residues. The CDR3 protein is CASSLALPTKDPGEDEQYF. CDR3 nucleotides: TGCGCCAGCAGCTTGGCCCTCCCAACCAAGGACCCTGGGGAGGACGAGCAGTACTTC.

Note on this clone: The sample holds other DNA sequences that translate to the same CDR3. The chain is built from TRBV5-1 and TRBJ1-1, with D uncertain. V gave up 0 bases and J gave up 2 bases, with 8 bases separating them. The CDR3 is made up of 14 amino acids. Germline V CDR1 and CDR2: SGHRS, YFSETQ. CDR3 loop: CASSLEAANTEAFF. DNA for the CDR3: TGCGCCAGCAGCTTGGAGGCGGCTAACACTGAAGCTTTCTTT.